The table lists the clone carrying this T cell receptor (beta chain) with a count of one. The antigen is undetermined. These data belong to a study of cytomegalovirus exposure and HLA in healthy donors. Study details: The 95 to 150 validation repertoires were produced on the same platform as the roughly 700 repertoires of the first cohort. This was reported in a later analysis. Notes on the study in general: The classifier reportedly diagnosed cytomegalovirus status with high specificity and sensitivity.

Deletions cut 5 bases from V and 7 bases from J, with 8 bases between. CDR1 and CDR2 (germline): SGHAT, FQNNGV. This CDR3 comprises 12 residues. Assay: immunoSEQ multiplex PCR; the TCRdb copy retains only in-frame clones and omits some. The data contain a few hundred thousand clones, 90% of them singletons. The chain is built from TRBV11-2 and TRBJ2-2; D remains ambiguous. The sequencing sample was made of PBMCs. This clonotype was obtained from a woman aged 25-40 years in good health and CMV-seronegative. The CDR3 loop reads CASSDVSGELFF. The DNA for the CDR3 is TGTGCCAGCAGCGACGTGAGCGGGGAGCTGTTTTTT.